This TCR beta chain came from a study of preoperative IRX-2 immunotherapy in early breast cancer. Germline V CDR1 and CDR2: SGHRS, YFSETQ. The CDR3 is 15 amino acids. V trimming: 3 bases; J trimming: 0 bases; junction bases outside the gene matches: 2. Treatment meaning: preoperative locoregional IRX-2 cytokine immunotherapy. Preoperative locoregional IRX-2 cytokine immunotherapy was tested in the phase Ib source study. Sequencing used immunoSEQ multiplex PCR; TCRdb keeps in-frame clones, though not all of them. The table has 30,000 to 45,000 clones, around 82% seen once. The source of this sequence is a human donor with breast cancer. V gene TRBV5-1 combines with J gene TRBJ2-3; 9 bases align to TRBD1. The material sequenced was lymph node tissue, taken after IRX-2 immunotherapy. The CDR3 DNA follows: TGCGCCAGCAGCTGGGACAGGGATAGCACAGATACGCAGTATTTT. This gives the protein CASSWDRDSTDTQYF. The full variable domain, with the rest looked up from reference TRBV5-1 and TRBJ2-3, is KAGVTQTPRYLIKTRGQQVTLSCSPISGHRSVSWYQQTPGQGLQFLFEYFSETQRNKGNFPGRFSGRQFSNSRSEMNVSTLELGDSALYLCASSWDRDSTDTQYFGPGTRLTVL.